Presented here are 11 T cell receptor beta chains from one specimen sequenced in a study of shared clonotypes between healthy human individuals. Profiled with immunoSEQ multiplex PCR; TCRdb holds only in-frame clones, not every one. The sample has a few million clones, 85% to 95% seen once. The sequenced sample consisted of naive CD4+ T cells sorted from blood. As for subset: CD45RA+ positively selected. These receptor sequences come from a man aged 18 to 30 in good health.

This sequence joins TRBV21-1 and TRBJ2-5; the table's D gene call, TRBD2, was not cross checked with the DNA. TRBV21-1 corresponds to a pseudogene. This CDR3 has 15 residues. The CDR3 sequence: CASSGAVAGEETQYF. The CDR3 bases are TGTGCCAGCAGCGGAGCGGTAGCGGGAGAAGAGACCCAGTACTTC.

The V call is TRBV19, the J call TRBJ2-1; D could derive from TRBD1 or TRBD2 (6 bases each). The germline gives CDR1 LNHDA, CDR2 SQIVND (reference sequence). The CDR3 totals 14 residues. V lost 2 bases and J 9 bases, leaving 14 bases between the germline ends. CDR3 nucleotide sequence: TGTGCCAGTAGTATACTTGGGGGGCGTGTTGAGCAGTTCTTC. Translation gives CASSILGGRVEQFF.

A note on this clone: Other DNA sequences in this specimen translate into the identical CDR3. The V and J genes are TRBV25-1 and TRBJ1-6, with D unclear. The length of the CDR3 is 12 residues. CDR1 is MGHDK and CDR2 is SYGVNS in the germline V gene. Trimming left V 2 bases short and J 7 bases short, with 3 bases between. This CDR3 is CASSEGNSPLHF. The CDR3 nucleotides read TGTGCCAGCAGTGAAGGAAATTCACCCCTCCACTTT.

With regard to this clone: The same CDR3 can be traced to other DNA sequences in this sample. The gene calls are TRBV2 and TRBJ2-1; TRBD1 or TRBD2 may be the D gene (5 bases each). CDR1 SNHLY and CDR2 FYNNEI come from the germline V gene. Trimming took 3 bases from V and 0 from J, leaving 9 bases between them. The CDR3 consists of 15 residues. The CDR3 spells CASSESGSSYNEQFF. The CDR3 nucleotides read TGTGCCAGCAGTGAGTCAGGGAGCTCCTACAATGAGCAGTTCTTC.

The CDR3 loop reads CASSEAWPPYEQYF. The DNA for the CDR3 is TGTGCCAGCAGTGAAGCGTGGCCCCCCTACGAGCAGTACTTC. The chain joins TRBV6-1 to TRBJ2-7; D gene uncertain. CDR3 length equals 14 residues. Germline V CDR1 and CDR2: MNHNS, SASEGT. V lost 0 bases and J lost 2, with 8 bases in between.

This chain joins TRBV6-1 and TRBJ2-1, with D perhaps matching TRBD1 (6 bases). Germline CDR1 is MNHNS and CDR2 is SASEGT. With 4 bases removed from V and 4 bases from J, the gap between germline ends came to 11 bases. The CDR3 has 14 amino acids. CDR3: CASSGQDLYNEQFF. CDR3 nucleotides: TGTGCCAGCAGTGGACAGGATCTTTACAATGAGCAGTTCTTC.

This clone was seen only once. The genes are TRBV27 and TRBJ2-5; tentatively, D is TRBD1 (6 bases). Germline V gene sequence: CDR1 MNHEY, CDR2 SMNVEV (reference sequence). V was cut by 7 bases and J by 5 bases, with 14 bases left in between. The CDR3 spans 13 residues. CDR3 coding DNA: TGTGCCAGCACCTCAGGGGTTTGGGAGACCCAGTACTTC. Its translation is CASTSGVWETQYF.

Details on this clone: Distinct nucleotide sequences in the sample also encode this CDR3. The chain has TRBV5-1 and TRBJ2-2, with TRBD1 as a possible D gene (5 bases). This CDR3 is built from 13 residues. V was pared by 5 bases and J by 2 bases, with 7 bases between. Germline CDR1 is SGHRS and CDR2 is YFSETQ. The CDR3 DNA is TGCGCCAGCAGAGACAGAAACACCGGGGAGCTGTTTTTT. It yields the protein CASRDRNTGELFF.

This clone was recorded once. The chain couples TRBV5-1 to TRBJ2-7, with 9 bases matching TRBD1. The CDR3 runs to 15 residues. The V gene end was trimmed by 4 bases and the J gene end by 6 bases; junction bases not matched to a gene: 11. CDR1 SGHRS and CDR2 YFSETQ come from the germline V gene. The CDR3 DNA reads TGCGCCAGCAGCCTCGGACAGGGGCAGCAGGCCGAGCAGTACTTC. Amino acid sequence: CASSLGQGQQAEQYF.

This chain uses TRBV19 with TRBJ2-6, with D perhaps matching TRBD1 (5 bases). The CDR3 loop spans 17 amino acids. The germline gives CDR1 LNHDA, CDR2 SQIVND (reference sequence). Trimming cost V 0 bases and J 5 bases, with 14 bases left between them. DNA of the CDR3: TGTGCCAGTAGTATAGAAAAGGACACTGGTTGGGCCAACGTCCTGACTTTC. Translation: CASSIEKDTGWANVLTF.

Comments on this clone: The sample has other DNA sequences that encode this CDR3 too. The chain uses TRBV9 and TRBJ1-3, with D hard to call. Germline loops: CDR1 SGDLS, CDR2 YYNGEE. The length of the CDR3 is 14 residues. V shed 4 bases and J shed 0 bases, with 8 bases lying between them. The CDR3 sequence: CASSPSSSGNTIYF. The CDR3 DNA reads TGTGCCAGCAGCCCTAGTTCCTCTGGAAACACCATATATTTT.